A single count supports the clone carrying this TCR beta chain. Assay used: immunoSEQ multiplex PCR; TCRdb lists only in-frame clones, some missing. The sample includes some 40,000 clones, approximately 91% of them seen just once. This entry belongs to a study of blood T cell repertoires in COVID-19. Between the trimmed V and J ends, which lost 0 bases and 4 bases, there was a span of 16 bases. The CDR3 loop spans 16 amino acids. Per germline, CDR1 SGDLS and CDR2 YYNGEE. Sequencing was performed on peripheral blood. The chain employs TRBV9 and TRBJ1-1; D remains unclear. This TCR was recovered from a man between 65 and 85 years old with acute or convalescent COVID-19. CDR3 in DNA: TGTGCCAGCAGCGTAGATCGCGGTGCTCTCGGCACTGAAGCTTTCTTT. This gives the protein CASSVDRGALGTEAFF.